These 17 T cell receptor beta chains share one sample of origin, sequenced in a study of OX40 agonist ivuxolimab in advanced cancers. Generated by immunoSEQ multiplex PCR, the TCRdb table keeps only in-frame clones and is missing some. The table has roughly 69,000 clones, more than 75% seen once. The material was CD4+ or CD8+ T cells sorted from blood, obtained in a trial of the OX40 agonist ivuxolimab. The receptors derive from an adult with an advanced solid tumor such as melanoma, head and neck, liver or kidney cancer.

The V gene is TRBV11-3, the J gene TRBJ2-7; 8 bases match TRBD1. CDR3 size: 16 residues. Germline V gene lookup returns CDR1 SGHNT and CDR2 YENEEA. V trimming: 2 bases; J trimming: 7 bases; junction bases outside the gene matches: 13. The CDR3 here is CASSLTIGQGSREQYF. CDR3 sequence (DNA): TGTGCCAGCAGCTTAACCATTGGACAGGGTTCGCGAGAGCAGTACTTC.

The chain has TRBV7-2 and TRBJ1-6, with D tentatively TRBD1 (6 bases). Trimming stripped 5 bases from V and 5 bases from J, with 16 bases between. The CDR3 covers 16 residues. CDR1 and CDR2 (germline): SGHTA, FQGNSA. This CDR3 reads CASSPPGARDNSPLHF. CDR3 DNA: TGTGCCAGCAGCCCCCCGGGGGCAAGGGATAATTCACCCCTCCACTTT.

CDR3 coding DNA: TGTGCCAGCAGTTACACAACAGGAGGGGGCAACACTGAAGCTTTCTTT. It translates to CASSYTTGGGNTEAFF. The chain links TRBV6-5 to TRBJ1-1; 7 nucleotides align to TRBD1. The CDR3 consists of 16 residues. Germline V gene data show CDR1 as MNHEY and CDR2 as SVGAGI. With V trimmed by 2 bases and J by 2 bases, 8 bases remained unmatched.

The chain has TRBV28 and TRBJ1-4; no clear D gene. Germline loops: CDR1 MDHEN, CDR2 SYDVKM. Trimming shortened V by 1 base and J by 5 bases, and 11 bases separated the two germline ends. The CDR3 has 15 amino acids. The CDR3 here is CASSLSLGGNEKLFF. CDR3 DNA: TGTGCCAGCAGTTTATCGCTGGGAGGGAATGAAAAACTGTTTTTT.

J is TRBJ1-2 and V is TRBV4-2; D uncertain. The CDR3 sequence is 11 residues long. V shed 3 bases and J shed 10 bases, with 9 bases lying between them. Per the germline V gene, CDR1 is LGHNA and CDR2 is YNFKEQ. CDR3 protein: CASSHQTNYTF. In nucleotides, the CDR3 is TGTGCCAGCAGCCATCAGACGAACTACACCTTC.

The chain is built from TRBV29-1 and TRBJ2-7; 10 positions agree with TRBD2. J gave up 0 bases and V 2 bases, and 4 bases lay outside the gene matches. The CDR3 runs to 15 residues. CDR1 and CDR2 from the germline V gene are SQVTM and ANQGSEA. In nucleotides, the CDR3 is TGCAGCGTTGAAAGGGCTAGCGGGAGCTCCTACGAGCAGTACTTC. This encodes CSVERASGSSYEQYF.

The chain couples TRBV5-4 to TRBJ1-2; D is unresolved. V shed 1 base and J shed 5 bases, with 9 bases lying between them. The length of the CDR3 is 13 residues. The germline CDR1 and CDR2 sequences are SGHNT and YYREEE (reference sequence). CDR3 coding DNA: TGTGCCAGCAGCTTGCCTGCCGGGTATGGCTACACCTTC. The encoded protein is CASSLPAGYGYTF.

CDR3 bases: TGCGCCAGCAGTGAGTCGCATAGGGCAGATACGCAGTATTTT. This gives the protein CASSESHRADTQYF. The chain uses TRBV10-2 and TRBJ2-3; D not resolved. This CDR3 has 14 amino acids. The V end lost 0 bases, the J end lost 4 bases, and 8 bases lay between the germline ends. Germline CDR1 is WSHSY and CDR2 is SAAADI.

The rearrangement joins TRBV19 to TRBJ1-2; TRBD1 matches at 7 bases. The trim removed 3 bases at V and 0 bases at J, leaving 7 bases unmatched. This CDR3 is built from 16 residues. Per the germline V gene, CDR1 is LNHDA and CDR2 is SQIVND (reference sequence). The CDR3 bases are TGTGCCAGTAGTATTGGGTGGACAGGAGCTAACTATGGCTACACCTTC. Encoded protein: CASSIGWTGANYGYTF.

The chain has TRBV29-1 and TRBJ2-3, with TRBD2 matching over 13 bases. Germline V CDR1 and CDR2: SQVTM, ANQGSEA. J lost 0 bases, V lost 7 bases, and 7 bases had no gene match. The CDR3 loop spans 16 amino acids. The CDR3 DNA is TGCAGCGCCCCGGGGACTAGCGGGATGAGCACAGATACGCAGTATTTT. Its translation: CSAPGTSGMSTDTQYF.

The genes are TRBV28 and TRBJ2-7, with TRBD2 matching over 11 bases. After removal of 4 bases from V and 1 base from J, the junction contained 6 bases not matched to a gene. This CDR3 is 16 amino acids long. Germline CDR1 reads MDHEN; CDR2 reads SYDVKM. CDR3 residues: CASSSSGLAGSYEQYF. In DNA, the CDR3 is TGTGCCAGCAGTTCGAGCGGACTAGCGGGTTCCTACGAGCAGTACTTC.

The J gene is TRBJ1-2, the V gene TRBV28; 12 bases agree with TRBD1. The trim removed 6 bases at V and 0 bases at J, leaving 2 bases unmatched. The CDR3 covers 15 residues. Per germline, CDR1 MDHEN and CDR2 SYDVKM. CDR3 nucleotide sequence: TGTGCCAGCAGGGGGACAGGGGGCTCTAACTATGGCTACACCTTC. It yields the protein CASRGTGGSNYGYTF.

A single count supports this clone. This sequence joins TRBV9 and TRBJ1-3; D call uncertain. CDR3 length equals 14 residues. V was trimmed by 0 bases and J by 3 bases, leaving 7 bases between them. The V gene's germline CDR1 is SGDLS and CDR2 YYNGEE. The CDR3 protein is CASSVGIFGNTIYF. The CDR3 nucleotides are TGTGCCAGCAGCGTAGGGATTTTTGGAAACACCATATATTTT.

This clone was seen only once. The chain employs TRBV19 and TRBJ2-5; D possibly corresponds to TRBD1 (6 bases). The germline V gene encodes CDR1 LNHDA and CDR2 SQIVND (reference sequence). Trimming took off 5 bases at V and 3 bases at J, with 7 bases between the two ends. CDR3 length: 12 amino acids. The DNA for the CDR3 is TGTGCCAGTAGTTCAGGGGAAGAGACCCAGTACTTC. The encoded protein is CASSSGEETQYF.

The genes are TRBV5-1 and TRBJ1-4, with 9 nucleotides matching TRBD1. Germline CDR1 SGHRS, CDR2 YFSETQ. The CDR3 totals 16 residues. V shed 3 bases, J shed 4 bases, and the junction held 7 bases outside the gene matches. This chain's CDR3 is CASSSSGTGINEKLFF. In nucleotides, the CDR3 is TGCGCCAGCAGCTCGTCCGGGACAGGGATTAATGAAAAACTGTTTTTT.

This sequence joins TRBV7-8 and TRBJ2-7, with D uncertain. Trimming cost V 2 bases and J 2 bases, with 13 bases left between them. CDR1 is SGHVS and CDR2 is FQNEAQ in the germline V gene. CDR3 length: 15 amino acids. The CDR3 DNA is TGTGCCAGCAGCTTAAGGGAAGGGCATGCCTACGAGCAGTACTTC. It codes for CASSLREGHAYEQYF.

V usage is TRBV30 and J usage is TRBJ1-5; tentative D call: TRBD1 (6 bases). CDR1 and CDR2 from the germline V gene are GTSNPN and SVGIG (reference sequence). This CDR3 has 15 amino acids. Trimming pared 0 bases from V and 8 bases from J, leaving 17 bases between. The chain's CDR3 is CAWSVRTAGEEPQHF. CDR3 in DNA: TGTGCCTGGAGTGTTCGGACAGCCGGAGAGGAGCCCCAGCATTTT.